This is a list of T cell receptor beta chains from one sample in a study of blood T cell repertoires in COVID-19. Generated by immunoSEQ multiplex PCR, the TCRdb table keeps only in-frame clones and is missing some. The data hold around 180,000 clones, with 89% observed a single time. Sample: PBMCs or T cells enriched from blood (not recorded which). These receptors all stem from a woman in her forties with acute COVID-19. CDR3s include the opening cysteine and the closing phenylalanine or tryptophan. D genes are given only for firm matches. A row's size may be missing; if present it is once, few, many or a size class.

clone_size j_call v_call d_call cdr3_aa cdr3_nt
- TRBJ2-1 TRBV27 TRBD2 CASILPSASGAINNEQFF TGTGCCAGCATCCTACCGTCGGCTAGCGGGGCGATAAACAATGAGCAGTTCTTC
- TRBJ1-2 TRBV3-1/TRBV3-2 - CASSPKESLLYRDYGYTF TGTGCCAGCAGCCCTAAAGAGAGCTTGTTGTACAGGGACTATGGCTACACCTTC
- TRBJ1-6 TRBV19 - CASSSGQRSPLHF TGTGCCAGTAGTAGCGGACAGAGATCACCCCTCCACTTT
few TRBJ1-5 TRBV6-1 TRBD1 CASSEYRQGHNQPQHF TGTGCCAGCAGTGAATATAGACAGGGGCACAATCAGCCCCAGCATTTT
- TRBJ1-6 TRBV27 - CASRQQGPHYNSPLHF TGTGCCAGCAGACAACAGGGACCCCACTATAATTCACCCCTCCACTTT
- TRBJ2-1 TRBV6-5 - CASSLEPYNEQFF TGTGCCAGCAGCCTAGAGCCCTACAATGAGCAGTTCTTC
- TRBJ2-2 TRBV6-5 - CASSSGLLKSAGELFF TGTGCCAGCAGTTCGGGTCTATTAAAAAGTGCCGGGGAGCTGTTTTTT
- TRBJ2-7 TRBV27 TRBD2 CASSLGGGGRNYGEQYF TGTGCCAGCAGTTTAGGGGGCGGGGGGCGGAACTACGGCGAGCAGTACTTC
once TRBJ2-7 TRBV30 - CAWSVSGFEQYF TGTGCCTGGAGTGTCAGCGGGTTTGAGCAGTACTTC
- TRBJ2-3 TRBV12-3/TRBV12-4 - CASSFSTDTQYF TGTGCCAGCAGTTTCTCCACAGATACGCAGTATTTT
- TRBJ1-3 TRBV11-3 TRBD1 CASSLSQGASGNTIYF TGTGCCAGCAGCTTATCGCAGGGGGCCTCTGGAAACACCATATATTTT
many TRBJ1-2 TRBV2 - CASSLRAWGYTF TGTGCCAGCAGTCTCAGGGCGTGGGGCTACACCTTC
- TRBJ2-3 TRBV19 TRBD2 CASSISGGGLTDTQYF TGTGCCAGTAGTATAAGCGGGGGGGGTCTCACAGATACGCAGTATTTT
- TRBJ2-3 TRBV5-1 TRBD2 CASSLASGGWADTQYF TGCGCCAGCAGCTTGGCTAGCGGGGGTTGGGCAGATACGCAGTATTTT
- TRBJ1-1 TRBV3-1/TRBV3-2 TRBD1 CASSQGGLADRGYF TGTGCCAGCAGCCAAGGAGGGTTAGCAGACAGGGGGTACTTT
once TRBJ1-2 TRBV5-1 TRBD1 CASSDGQGSSGYTF TGCGCCAGCAGCGATGGACAGGGGAGCTCTGGCTACACCTTC
- TRBJ2-1 TRBV19 TRBD2 CASTPRSGSPNEQFF TGTGCCAGTACCCCCCGGAGCGGGAGTCCGAATGAGCAGTTCTTC
- TRBJ2-1 TRBV24-1 TRBD2 CATSERSGGAYNEQFF TGTGCCACCAGTGAACGGAGCGGGGGGGCTTACAATGAGCAGTTCTTC
- TRBJ2-2 TRBV19 TRBD2 CASSIESLAGRTGELFF TGTGCCAGTAGTATAGAATCCCTAGCGGGGCGGACGGGGGAGCTGTTTTTT
- TRBJ1-1 TRBV5-4 - CASSPRGQNTEAFF TGTGCCAGCAGCCCCAGGGGCCAGAACACTGAAGCTTTCTTT
- TRBJ2-7 TRBV9 TRBD1 CASSVTGTGVHEQYF TGTGCCAGCAGCGTAACCGGGACAGGGGTCCACGAGCAGTACTTC
- TRBJ1-3 TRBV15 TRBD1 CATSRDRPAGGSDTIYF TGTGCCACCAGCAGAGATCGCCCGGCAGGGGGTAGTGACACCATATATTTT
- TRBJ2-1 TRBV19 - CASSIARNEQFF TGTGCCAGTAGTATAGCTAGAAATGAGCAGTTCTTC
- TRBJ1-2 TRBV20-1 - CSARVRRGYTF TGCAGTGCTAGGGTACGGAGGGGCTACACCTTC
- TRBJ1-1 TRBV7-8 - CASSLLLRQGLGGSTEAFF TGTGCCAGCAGCCTTCTCCTCCGGCAGGGACTCGGGGGGAGCACTGAAGCTTTCTTT
- TRBJ1-2 TRBV29-1 - CSVVDIPSNYGYTF TGCAGCGTTGTGGACATCCCTTCTAACTATGGCTACACCTTC
- TRBJ2-1 TRBV6-6 - CASTPGGKISEQFF TGTGCCAGCACCCCAGGCGGGAAGATCAGTGAGCAGTTCTTC
- TRBJ2-3 TRBV7-2 - CASSLGRLSTDTQYF TGTGCCAGCAGCTTAGGCAGACTCAGCACAGATACGCAGTATTTT
- TRBJ2-7 TRBV4-2 TRBD2 CASSTFEVAGGREQYF TGTGCCAGCAGCACCTTTGAAGTGGCGGGGGGGCGAGAGCAGTACTTC
once TRBJ1-2 TRBV11-2 TRBD1 CASSLLVGTGLRLDYGYTF TGTGCCAGCAGCTTATTGGTAGGGACAGGGCTTCGGTTGGACTATGGCTACACCTTC
once TRBJ1-4 TRBV5-1 - CASSLDINPGRSGLFF TGCGCCAGCAGCTTGGACATAAACCCTGGTCGGAGTGGACTGTTTTTT
- TRBJ2-3 TRBV23-1 TRBD2 CASSQSPRLAGGSTSTDTQYF TGCGCCAGCAGTCAATCCCCCAGACTAGCGGGGGGCTCAACTAGCACAGATACGCAGTATTTT
- TRBJ1-5 TRBV5-3 TRBD1 CARSEGQPSQPQHF TGTGCCAGAAGCGAGGGACAGCCCAGCCAGCCCCAGCATTTT
- TRBJ1-5 TRBV19 TRBD1 CASRSGTGGLSQPQHF TGTGCCAGTAGATCCGGGACAGGGGGGCTTAGTCAGCCCCAGCATTTT
- TRBJ2-1 TRBV14 - CASSQFGNTNSYNEQFF TGTGCCAGCAGCCAATTCGGGAACACCAACTCCTACAATGAGCAGTTCTTC
once TRBJ1-2 TRBV9 - CASSAGQSYYGYTF TGTGCCAGCAGCGCCGGACAGTCCTACTATGGCTACACCTTC
- TRBJ2-2 TRBV5-4 TRBD2 CASSPYYSGGANTGELFF TGTGCCAGCAGCCCCTATTACAGCGGGGGAGCGAACACCGGGGAGCTGTTTTTT
- TRBJ2-7 TRBV11-2 TRBD2 CASSPSGGIGEQYF TGTGCCAGCAGCCCTAGCGGGGGTATAGGCGAGCAGTACTTC
- TRBJ1-1 TRBV5-1 - CASSPEIKTGKRLVNTEAFF TGCGCCAGCAGCCCGGAAATAAAAACAGGGAAGCGGTTAGTGAACACTGAAGCTTTCTTT
- TRBJ1-6 TRBV9 - CASSSRGGERSPLHF TGTGCCAGCAGCTCGAGGGGAGGGGAGAGGTCACCCCTCCACTTT
- TRBJ1-5 TRBV28 TRBD1 CASSPPTGVRYQPQHF TGTGCCAGCAGTCCCCCAACAGGGGTACGATATCAGCCCCAGCATTTT
- TRBJ1-3 TRBV11-2 - CASSPGDTIYF TGTGCCAGCAGCCCCGGGGACACCATATATTTT
few TRBJ2-5 TRBV6-2/TRBV6-3 TRBD1 CASSYSRIGTGQETQYF TGTGCCAGCAGTTACTCGAGAATCGGGACAGGGCAAGAGACCCAGTACTTC
- TRBJ2-2 TRBV19 TRBD1 CATEQGANTGELFF TGTGCCACCGAACAGGGGGCGAACACCGGGGAGCTGTTTTTT
- TRBJ2-5 TRBV19 - CATASGGPQETQYF TGTGCCACCGCCTCGGGGGGCCCACAAGAGACCCAGTACTTC
few TRBJ2-7 TRBV2 TRBD1 CASVKPGQAGEQYF TGTGCCAGCGTAAAACCGGGACAGGCTGGGGAGCAGTACTTC
- TRBJ2-3 TRBV28 - CASTDARVWQYF TGTGCCAGCACCGATGCCCGCGTTTGGCAGTATTTT
- TRBJ2-5 TRBV5-6 - CASSLFRRQYQETQYF TGTGCCAGCAGCTTGTTCAGGCGACAATACCAAGAGACCCAGTACTTC
- TRBJ2-5 TRBV7-9 - CASSLGRGAAQETQYF TGTGCCAGCAGCTTAGGGCGCGGTGCGGCCCAAGAGACCCAGTACTTC
- TRBJ1-2 TRBV5-1 TRBD1 CASTDLQGVDGYTF TGCGCCAGCACGGATCTACAGGGGGTGGATGGCTACACCTTC
- TRBJ2-3 TRBV19 TRBD2 CASNLLSGGGTDTQYF TGTGCCAGTAACCTACTTAGCGGGGGAGGCACAGATACGCAGTATTTT
- TRBJ1-2 TRBV7-9 TRBD1 CASSWGQSNYGYTF TGTGCCAGCAGCTGGGGACAGTCAAACTATGGCTACACCTTC
- TRBJ2-7 TRBV7-3 - CASSIWAGREQYF TGTGCCAGCAGCATATGGGCGGGGCGCGAGCAGTACTTC
- TRBJ1-2 TRBV7-9 - CASSLVLSGVDGYTF TGTGCCAGCAGCTTGGTACTCTCCGGGGTGGATGGCTACACCTTC
few TRBJ1-2 TRBV19 - CASSTTRGAGGYTF TGTGCCAGTAGTACAACCAGGGGCGCAGGGGGCTACACCTTC
- TRBJ1-2 TRBV5-4 TRBD1 CASSFGQGAENGYTF TGTGCCAGCAGCTTCGGACAGGGGGCGGAGAATGGCTACACCTTC